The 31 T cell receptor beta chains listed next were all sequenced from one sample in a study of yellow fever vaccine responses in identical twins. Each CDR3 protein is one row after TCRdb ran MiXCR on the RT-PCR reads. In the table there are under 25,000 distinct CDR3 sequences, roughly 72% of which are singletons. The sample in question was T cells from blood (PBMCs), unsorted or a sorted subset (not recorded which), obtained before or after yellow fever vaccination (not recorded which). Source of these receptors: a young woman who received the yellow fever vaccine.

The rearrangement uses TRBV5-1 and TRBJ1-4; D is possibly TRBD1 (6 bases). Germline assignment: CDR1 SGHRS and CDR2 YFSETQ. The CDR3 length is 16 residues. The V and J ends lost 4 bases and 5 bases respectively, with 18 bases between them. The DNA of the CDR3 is TGCGCCAGCAGCCTGAACCTCAGGGGTATAAATGAAAAACTGTTTTTT. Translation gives CASSLNLRGINEKLFF.

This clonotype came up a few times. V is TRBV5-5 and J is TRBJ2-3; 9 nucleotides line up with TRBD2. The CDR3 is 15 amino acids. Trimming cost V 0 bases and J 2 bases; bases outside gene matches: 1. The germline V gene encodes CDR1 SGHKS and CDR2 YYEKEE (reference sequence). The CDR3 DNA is TGTGCCAGCAGCTTGGTGGGACTAGCCACAGATACGCAGTATTTT. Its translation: CASSLVGLATDTQYF.

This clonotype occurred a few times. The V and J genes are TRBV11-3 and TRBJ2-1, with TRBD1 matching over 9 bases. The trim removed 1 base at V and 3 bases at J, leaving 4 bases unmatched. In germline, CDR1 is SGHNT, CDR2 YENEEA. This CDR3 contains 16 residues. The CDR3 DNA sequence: TGTGCCAGCAGCTTAGGAGGGACAGGGCGCTACAATGAGCAGTTCTTC. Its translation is CASSLGGTGRYNEQFF.

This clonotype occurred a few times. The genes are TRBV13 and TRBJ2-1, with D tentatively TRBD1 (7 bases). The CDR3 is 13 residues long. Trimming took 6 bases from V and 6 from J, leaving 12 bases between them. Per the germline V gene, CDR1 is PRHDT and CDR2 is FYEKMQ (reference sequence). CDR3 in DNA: TGTGCCAGCAGGGCAGGGGGGTCCAATGAGCAGTTCTTC. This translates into CASRAGGSNEQFF.

As DNA, the CDR3 is TGCGCCAGCAGCCGAAGCCTGTTTGGGACAGATACGCAGTATTTT. Encoded protein: CASSRSLFGTDTQYF. This sequence joins TRBV4-1 and TRBJ2-3; D call uncertain. The germline CDR1 and CDR2 sequences are MGHRA and YSYEKL. V was pared by 4 bases and J by 3 bases, with 14 bases between. This CDR3 spans 15 amino acids.

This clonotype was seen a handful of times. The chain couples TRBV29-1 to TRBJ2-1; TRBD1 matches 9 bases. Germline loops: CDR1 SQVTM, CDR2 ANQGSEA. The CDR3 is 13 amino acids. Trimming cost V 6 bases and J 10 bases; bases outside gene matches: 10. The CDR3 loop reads CSVPPGQGGEQFF. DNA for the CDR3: TGCAGCGTCCCACCGGGACAGGGTGGGGAGCAGTTCTTC.

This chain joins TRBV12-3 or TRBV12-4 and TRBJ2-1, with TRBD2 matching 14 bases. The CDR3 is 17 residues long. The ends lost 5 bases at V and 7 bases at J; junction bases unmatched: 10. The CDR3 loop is CASSPPGTSGRGNEQFF. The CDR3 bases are TGTGCCAGCAGTCCCCCCGGGACTAGCGGGAGAGGTAATGAGCAGTTCTTC.

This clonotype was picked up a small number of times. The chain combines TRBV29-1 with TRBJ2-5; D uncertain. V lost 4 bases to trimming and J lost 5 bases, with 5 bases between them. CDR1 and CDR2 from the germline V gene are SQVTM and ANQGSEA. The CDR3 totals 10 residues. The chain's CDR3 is CSVGWETQYF. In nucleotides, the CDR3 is TGCAGCGTTGGGTGGGAGACCCAGTACTTC.

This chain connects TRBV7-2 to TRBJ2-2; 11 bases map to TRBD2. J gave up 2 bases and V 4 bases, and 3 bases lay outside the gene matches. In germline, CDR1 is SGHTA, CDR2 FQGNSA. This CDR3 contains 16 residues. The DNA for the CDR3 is TGTGCCAGCAGCTCCACTAGCGGGAGAAACACCGGGGAGCTGTTTTTT. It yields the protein CASSSTSGRNTGELFF.

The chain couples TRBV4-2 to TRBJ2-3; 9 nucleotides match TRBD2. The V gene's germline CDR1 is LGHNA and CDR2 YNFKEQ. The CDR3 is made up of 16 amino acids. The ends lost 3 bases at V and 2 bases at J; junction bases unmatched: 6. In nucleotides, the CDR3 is TGTGCCAGCAGCCATACAGCGGGAGGCCTCACAGATACGCAGTATTTT. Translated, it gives CASSHTAGGLTDTQYF.

In DNA form, the CDR3 reads TGCGCCAGCAGCACCTGGGACTCCACCGGGGAGCTGTTTTTT. This sequence encodes CASSTWDSTGELFF. V gene TRBV5-1 combines with J gene TRBJ2-2, with a tentative D call TRBD2 (6 bases). Between the trimmed V and J ends, which lost 4 bases and 4 bases, there was a span of 11 bases. CDR3 length: 14 residues. In germline, CDR1 is SGHRS, CDR2 YFSETQ.

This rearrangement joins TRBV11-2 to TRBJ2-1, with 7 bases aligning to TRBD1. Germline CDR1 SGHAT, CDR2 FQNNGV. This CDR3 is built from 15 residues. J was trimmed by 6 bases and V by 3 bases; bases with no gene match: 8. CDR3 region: CASSFPDRVGNEQFF. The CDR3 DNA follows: TGTGCCAGCAGCTTCCCCGACAGGGTGGGCAATGAGCAGTTCTTC.

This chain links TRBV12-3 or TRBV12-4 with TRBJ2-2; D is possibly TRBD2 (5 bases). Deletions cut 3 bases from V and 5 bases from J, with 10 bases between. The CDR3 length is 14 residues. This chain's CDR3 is CASSFFGETGELFF. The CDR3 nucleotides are TGTGCCAGCAGTTTTTTCGGGGAAACCGGGGAGCTGTTTTTT.

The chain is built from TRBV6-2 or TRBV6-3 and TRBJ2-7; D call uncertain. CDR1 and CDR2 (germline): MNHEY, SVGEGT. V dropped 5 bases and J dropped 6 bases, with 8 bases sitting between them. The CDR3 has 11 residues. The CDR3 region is CASSLWGEQYV. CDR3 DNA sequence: TGTGCCAGCAGTCTTTGGGGCGAGCAGTACGTC.

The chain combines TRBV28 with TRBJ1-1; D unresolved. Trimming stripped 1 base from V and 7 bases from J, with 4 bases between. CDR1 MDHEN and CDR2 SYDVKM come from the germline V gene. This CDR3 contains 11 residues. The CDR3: CASSLYSEAFF. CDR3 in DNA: TGTGCCAGCAGTTTATATAGTGAAGCTTTCTTT.

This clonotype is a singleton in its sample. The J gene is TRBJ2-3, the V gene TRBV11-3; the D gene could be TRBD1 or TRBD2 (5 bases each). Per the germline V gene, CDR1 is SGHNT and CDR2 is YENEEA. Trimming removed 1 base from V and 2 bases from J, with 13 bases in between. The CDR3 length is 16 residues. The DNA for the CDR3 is TGTGCCAGCAGCTTAGGGGACCGGACTTACACAGATACGCAGTATTTT. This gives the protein CASSLGDRTYTDTQYF.

The CDR3 DNA sequence: TGCAGCGTTGTATTTCTAGCGGTGCTGGGTGAGCAGTTCTTC. It specifies CSVVFLAVLGEQFF. The chain recombines TRBV29-1 with TRBJ2-1; TRBD2 matches at 7 bases. The V segment lost 4 bases and the J segment 9 bases; nucleotides outside the gene matches: 12. Per germline, CDR1 SQVTM and CDR2 ANQGSEA. The CDR3 loop spans 14 amino acids.

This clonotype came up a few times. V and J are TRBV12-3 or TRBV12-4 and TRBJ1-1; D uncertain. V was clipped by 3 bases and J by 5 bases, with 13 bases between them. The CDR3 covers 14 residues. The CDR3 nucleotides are TGTGCCAGCAGTTTGTGGGAATCGGGGACTGAAGCTTTCTTT. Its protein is CASSLWESGTEAFF.

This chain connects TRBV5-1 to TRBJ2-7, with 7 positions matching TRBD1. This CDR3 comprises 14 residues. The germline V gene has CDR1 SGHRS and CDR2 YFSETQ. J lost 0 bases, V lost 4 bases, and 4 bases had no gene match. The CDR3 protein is CASSQTGYSYEQYF. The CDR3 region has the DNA TGCGCCAGCAGCCAGACAGGGTACTCCTACGAGCAGTACTTC.

The CDR3 nucleotides read TGCAGCGTTGAAGGCTCGACAGGGCGGAACACTGAAGCTTTCTTT. The encoded protein is CSVEGSTGRNTEAFF. J is TRBJ1-1 and V is TRBV29-1; TRBD1 agrees at 7 bases. The CDR3 has 15 residues. V was clipped by 1 base and J by 1 base; unmatched bases: 6. Germline loops: CDR1 SQVTM, CDR2 ANQGSEA.

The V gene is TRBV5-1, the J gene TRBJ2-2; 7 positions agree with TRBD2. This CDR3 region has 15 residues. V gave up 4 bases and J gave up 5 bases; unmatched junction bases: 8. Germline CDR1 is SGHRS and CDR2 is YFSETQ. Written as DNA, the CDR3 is TGCGCCAGCAGCCGTAGGGACTACAAGACCGGGGAGCTGTTTTTT. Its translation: CASSRRDYKTGELFF.

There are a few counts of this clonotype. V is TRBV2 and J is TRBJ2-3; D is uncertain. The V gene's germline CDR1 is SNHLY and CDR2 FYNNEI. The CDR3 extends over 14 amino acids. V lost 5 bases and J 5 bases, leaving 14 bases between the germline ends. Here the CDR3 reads CASSSYGAVDTQYF. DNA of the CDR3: TGTGCCAGCAGTTCTTACGGTGCGGTAGATACGCAGTATTTT.

The CDR3: CASSVEGGGNEQFF. CDR3 nucleotide sequence: TGTGCCAGCAGCGTAGAGGGCGGGGGCAATGAGCAGTTCTTC. This sequence joins TRBV9 and TRBJ2-1, with 7 nucleotides matching TRBD2. Germline V lookup: CDR1 SGDLS, CDR2 YYNGEE. This CDR3 has 14 amino acids. V shed 0 bases and J 6 bases; nucleotides not matched to a gene: 3.

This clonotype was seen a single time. This chain's CDR3 is CSVWGLGELFF. The CDR3, as DNA: TGCAGCGTCTGGGGGCTCGGGGAGCTGTTTTTT. The J gene is TRBJ2-2, the V gene TRBV29-1; tentatively, D is TRBD1 (6 bases). The V gene lost 6 bases and the J gene lost 7 bases, with 9 bases spanning the gap. The CDR3 consists of 11 residues. The germline V gene has CDR1 SQVTM and CDR2 ANQGSEA.

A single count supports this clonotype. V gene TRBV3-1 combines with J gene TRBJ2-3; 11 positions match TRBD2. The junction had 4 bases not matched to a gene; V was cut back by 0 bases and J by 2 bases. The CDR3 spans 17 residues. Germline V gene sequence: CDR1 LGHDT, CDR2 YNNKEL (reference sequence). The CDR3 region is CASSQELTSGNTDTQYF. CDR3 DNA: TGTGCCAGCAGCCAAGAATTGACTAGCGGGAACACAGATACGCAGTATTTT.

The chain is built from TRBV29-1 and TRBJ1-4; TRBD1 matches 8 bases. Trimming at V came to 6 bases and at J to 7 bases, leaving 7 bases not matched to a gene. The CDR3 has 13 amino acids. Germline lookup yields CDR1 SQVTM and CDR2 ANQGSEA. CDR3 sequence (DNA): TGCAGCGTGGGCCAGGGGGCCGGTGAAAAACTGTTTTTT. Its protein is CSVGQGAGEKLFF.

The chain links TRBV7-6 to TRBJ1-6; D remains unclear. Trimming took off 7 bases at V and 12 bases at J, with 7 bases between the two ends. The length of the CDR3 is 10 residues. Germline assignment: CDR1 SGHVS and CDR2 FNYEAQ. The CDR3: CASNHRPLHF. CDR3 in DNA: TGTGCCAGCAACCATAGACCCCTCCACTTT.

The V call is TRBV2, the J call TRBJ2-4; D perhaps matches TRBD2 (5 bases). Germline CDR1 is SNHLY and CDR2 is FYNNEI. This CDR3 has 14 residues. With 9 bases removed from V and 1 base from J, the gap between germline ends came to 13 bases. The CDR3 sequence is CASREKVAKNIQYF. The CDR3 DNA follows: TGTGCCAGTAGGGAGAAGGTGGCCAAAAACATTCAGTACTTC.

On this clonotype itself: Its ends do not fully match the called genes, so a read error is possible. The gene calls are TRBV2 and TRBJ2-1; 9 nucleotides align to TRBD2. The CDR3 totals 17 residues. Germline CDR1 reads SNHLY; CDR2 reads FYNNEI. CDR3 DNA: TGCGCCAGCAGTGAACGCGCGGGGGGGCCCGTTGTGTCAGAGCAGTTCTTC. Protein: CASSERAGGPVVSEQFF. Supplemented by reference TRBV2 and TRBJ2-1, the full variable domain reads EPEVTQTPSHQVTQMGQEVILRCVPISNHLYFYWYRQILGQKVEFLVSFYNNEISEKSEIFDDQFSVERPDGSNFTLKIRSTKLEDSAMYFCASSERAGGPVVSEQFFGPGTRLTVL.

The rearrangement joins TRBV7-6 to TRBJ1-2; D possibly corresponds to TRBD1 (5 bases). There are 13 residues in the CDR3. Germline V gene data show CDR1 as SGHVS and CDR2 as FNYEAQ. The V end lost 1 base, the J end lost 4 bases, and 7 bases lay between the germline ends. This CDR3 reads CASSLGGTYGYTF. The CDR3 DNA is TGTGCCAGCAGCTTAGGCGGGACCTATGGCTACACCTTC.

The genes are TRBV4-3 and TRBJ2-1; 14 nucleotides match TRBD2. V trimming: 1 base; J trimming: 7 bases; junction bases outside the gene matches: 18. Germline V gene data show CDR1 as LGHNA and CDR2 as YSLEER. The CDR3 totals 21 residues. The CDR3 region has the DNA TGCGCCAGCAGCCAAGGGCTTCGGGTAGGCCCGACTAGCGGGAGGGCTAATGAGCAGTTCTTC. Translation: CASSQGLRVGPTSGRANEQFF.